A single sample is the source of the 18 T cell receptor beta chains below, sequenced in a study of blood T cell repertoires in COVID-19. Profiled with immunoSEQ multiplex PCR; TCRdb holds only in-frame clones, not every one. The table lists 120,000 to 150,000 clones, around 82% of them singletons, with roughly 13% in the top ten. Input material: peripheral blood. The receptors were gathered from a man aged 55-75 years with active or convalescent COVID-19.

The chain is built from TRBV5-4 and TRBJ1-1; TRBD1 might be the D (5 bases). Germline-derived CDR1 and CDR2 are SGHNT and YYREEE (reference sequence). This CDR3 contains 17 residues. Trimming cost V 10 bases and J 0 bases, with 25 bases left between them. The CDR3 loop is CARRPGGGGAMNTEAFF. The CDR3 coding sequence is TGTGCCCGCCGCCCGGGGGGGGGAGGGGCTATGAACACTGAAGCTTTCTTT.

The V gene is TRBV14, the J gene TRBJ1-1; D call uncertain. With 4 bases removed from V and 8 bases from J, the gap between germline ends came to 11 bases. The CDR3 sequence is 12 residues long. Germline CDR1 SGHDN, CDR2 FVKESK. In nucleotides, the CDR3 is TGTGCCAGCAGCCGGGGAGGCCCCGAAGCTTTCTTT. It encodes CASSRGGPEAFF.

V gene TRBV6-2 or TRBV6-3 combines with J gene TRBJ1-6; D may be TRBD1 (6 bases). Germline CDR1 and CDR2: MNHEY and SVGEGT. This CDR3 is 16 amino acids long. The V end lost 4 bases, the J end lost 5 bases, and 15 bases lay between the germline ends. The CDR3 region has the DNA TGTGCCAGCAGTTCCACCTCGGACAGAAATAATTCACCCCTCCACTTT. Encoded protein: CASSSTSDRNNSPLHF.

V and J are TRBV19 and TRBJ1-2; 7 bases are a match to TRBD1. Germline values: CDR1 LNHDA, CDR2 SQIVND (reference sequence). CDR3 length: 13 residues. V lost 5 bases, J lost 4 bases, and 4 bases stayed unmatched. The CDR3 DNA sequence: TGTGCCAGTAGTCTACAGGGGCCCTATGGCTACACCTTC. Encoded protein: CASSLQGPYGYTF.

The CDR3 coding sequence is TGTGCCAGCAGCTCGTCAGCCGGGACAGGGCTCTACGAGCAGTACTTC. This encodes CASSSSAGTGLYEQYF. This sequence joins TRBV7-2 and TRBJ2-7; 9 nucleotides match TRBD1. The trim removed 4 bases at V and 3 bases at J, leaving 10 bases unmatched. CDR3 size: 16 residues. Germline V gives CDR1 SGHTA, CDR2 FQGNSA.

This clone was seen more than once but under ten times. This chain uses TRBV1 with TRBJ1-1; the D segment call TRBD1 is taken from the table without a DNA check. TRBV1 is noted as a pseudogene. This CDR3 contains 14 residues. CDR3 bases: TGCACCAGCAGCCAAGATCGGCCAGGCACTGAAGCTTTCTTT. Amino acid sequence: CTSSQDRPGTEAFF.

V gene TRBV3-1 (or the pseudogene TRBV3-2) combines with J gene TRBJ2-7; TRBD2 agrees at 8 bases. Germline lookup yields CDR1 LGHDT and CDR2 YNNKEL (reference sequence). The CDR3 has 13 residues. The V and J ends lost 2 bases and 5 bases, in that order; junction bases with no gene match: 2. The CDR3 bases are TGTGCCAGCAGCCAAAGCGGGAGAGACGAGCAGTACTTC. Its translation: CASSQSGRDEQYF.

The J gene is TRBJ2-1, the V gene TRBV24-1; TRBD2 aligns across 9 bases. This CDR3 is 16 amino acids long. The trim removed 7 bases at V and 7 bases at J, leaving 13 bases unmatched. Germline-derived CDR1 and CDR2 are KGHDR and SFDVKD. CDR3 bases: TGTGCCACCAGGGGGGTCTGGCGGGAGGGCCTTAATGAGCAGTTCTTC. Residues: CATRGVWREGLNEQFF.

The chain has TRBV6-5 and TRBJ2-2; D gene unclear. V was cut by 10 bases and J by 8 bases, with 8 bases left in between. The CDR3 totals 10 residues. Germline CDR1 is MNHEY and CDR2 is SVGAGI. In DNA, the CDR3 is TGTGCCACTTCGAGGGGGGAGCTGTTTTTT. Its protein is CATSRGELFF.

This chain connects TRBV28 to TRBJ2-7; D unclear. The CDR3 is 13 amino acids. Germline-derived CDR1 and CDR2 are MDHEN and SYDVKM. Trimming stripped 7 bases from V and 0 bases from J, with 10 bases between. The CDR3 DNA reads TGTGCCAGCAAGGAGCCCAACTCCTACGAGCAGTACTTC. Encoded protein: CASKEPNSYEQYF.

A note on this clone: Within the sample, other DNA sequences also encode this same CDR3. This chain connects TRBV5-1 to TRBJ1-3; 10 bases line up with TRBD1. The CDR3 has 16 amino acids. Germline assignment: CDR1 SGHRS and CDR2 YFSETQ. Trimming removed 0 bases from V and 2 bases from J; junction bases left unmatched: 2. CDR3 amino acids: CASSLADRGPGNTIYF. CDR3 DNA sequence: TGCGCCAGCAGCTTGGCAGACAGGGGGCCTGGAAACACCATATATTTT.

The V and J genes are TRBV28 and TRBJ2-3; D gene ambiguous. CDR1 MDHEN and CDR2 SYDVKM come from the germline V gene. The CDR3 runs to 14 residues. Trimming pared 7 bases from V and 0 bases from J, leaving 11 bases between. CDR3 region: CASKPDTSTDTQYF. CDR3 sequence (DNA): TGTGCCAGCAAGCCTGACACCAGCACAGATACGCAGTATTTT.

CDR3 sequence: CASSSRQGISSHEQYF. CDR3 nucleotides: TGTGCCAGTAGTTCCCGACAGGGAATCAGCAGCCACGAGCAGTACTTC. The genes are TRBV19 and TRBJ2-7; 7 nucleotides match TRBD1. The V segment lost 5 bases and the J segment 5 bases; nucleotides outside the gene matches: 15. Germline V gene lookup returns CDR1 LNHDA and CDR2 SQIVND (reference sequence). The CDR3 covers 16 residues.

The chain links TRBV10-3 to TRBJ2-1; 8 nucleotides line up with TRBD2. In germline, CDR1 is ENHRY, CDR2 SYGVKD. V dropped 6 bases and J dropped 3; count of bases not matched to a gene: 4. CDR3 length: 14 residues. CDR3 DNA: TGTGCCATCAGAGCCGGGACTAGCTACAATGAGCAGTTCTTC. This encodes CAIRAGTSYNEQFF.

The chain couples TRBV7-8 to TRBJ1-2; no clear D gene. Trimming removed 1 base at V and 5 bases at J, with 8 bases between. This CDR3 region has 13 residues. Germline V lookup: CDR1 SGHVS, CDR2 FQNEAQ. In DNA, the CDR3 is TGTGCCAGCAGCTTAGTCCACCAGTATGGCTACACCTTC. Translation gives CASSLVHQYGYTF.

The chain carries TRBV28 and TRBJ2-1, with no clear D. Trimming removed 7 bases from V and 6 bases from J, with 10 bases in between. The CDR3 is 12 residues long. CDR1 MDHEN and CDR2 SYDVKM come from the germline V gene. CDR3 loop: CASTTRRNEQFF. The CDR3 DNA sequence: TGTGCCAGCACAACTCGTCGCAATGAGCAGTTCTTC.

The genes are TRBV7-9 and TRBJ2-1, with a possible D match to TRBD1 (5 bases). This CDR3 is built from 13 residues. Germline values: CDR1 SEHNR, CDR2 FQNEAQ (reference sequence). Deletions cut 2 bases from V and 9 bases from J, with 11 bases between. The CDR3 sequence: CASSLQGLGEQFF. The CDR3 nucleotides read TGTGCCAGCAGCTTACAGGGTTTGGGTGAGCAGTTCTTC.

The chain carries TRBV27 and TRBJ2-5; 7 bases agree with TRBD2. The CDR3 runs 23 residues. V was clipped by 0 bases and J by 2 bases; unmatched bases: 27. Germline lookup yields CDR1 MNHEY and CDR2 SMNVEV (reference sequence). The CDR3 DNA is TGTGCCAGCAGTTTATCGATTAGGATACGACCTCCCCAGCGGGATGGGGTACAAGAGACCCAGTACTTC. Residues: CASSLSIRIRPPQRDGVQETQYF.